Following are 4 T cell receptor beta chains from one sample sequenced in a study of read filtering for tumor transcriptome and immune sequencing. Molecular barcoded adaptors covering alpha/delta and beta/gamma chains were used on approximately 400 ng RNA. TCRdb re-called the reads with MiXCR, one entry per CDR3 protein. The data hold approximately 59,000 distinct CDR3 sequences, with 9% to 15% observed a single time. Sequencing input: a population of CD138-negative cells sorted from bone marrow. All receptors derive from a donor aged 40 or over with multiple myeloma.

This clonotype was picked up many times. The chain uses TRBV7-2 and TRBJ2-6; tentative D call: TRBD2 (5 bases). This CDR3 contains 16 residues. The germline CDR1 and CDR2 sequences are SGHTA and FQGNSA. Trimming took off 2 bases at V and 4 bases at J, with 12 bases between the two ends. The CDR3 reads CASSLISGSGANVLTF. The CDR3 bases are TGTGCCAGCAGCTTAATTTCGGGGTCCGGGGCCAACGTCCTGACTTTC.

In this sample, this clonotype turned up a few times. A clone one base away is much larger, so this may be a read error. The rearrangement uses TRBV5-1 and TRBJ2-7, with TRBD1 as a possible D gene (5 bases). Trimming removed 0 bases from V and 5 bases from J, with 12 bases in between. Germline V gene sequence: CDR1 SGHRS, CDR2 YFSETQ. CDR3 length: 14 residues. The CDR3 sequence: CASSLEQALDEQYF. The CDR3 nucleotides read TGCGCCAGCAGCTTGGAACAGGCGTTAGACGAGCAGTACTTC.

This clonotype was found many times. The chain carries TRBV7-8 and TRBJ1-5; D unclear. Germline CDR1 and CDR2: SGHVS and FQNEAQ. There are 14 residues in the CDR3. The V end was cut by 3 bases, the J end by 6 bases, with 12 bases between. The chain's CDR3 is CASSFGGRRQPQHF. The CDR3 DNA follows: TGTGCCAGCAGCTTTGGAGGGCGGCGTCAGCCCCAGCATTTT.

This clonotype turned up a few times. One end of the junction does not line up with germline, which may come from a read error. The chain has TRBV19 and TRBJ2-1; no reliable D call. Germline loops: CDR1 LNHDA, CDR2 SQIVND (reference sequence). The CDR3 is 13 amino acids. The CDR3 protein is CASSTVAYNEQFF. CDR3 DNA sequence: TGTGCCAGTAGTACTGTAGCTTACAACGAGCAGTTCTTC. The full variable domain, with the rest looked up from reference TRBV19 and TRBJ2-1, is DGGITQSPKYLFRKEGQNVTLSCEQNLNHDAMYWYRQDPGQGLRLIYYSQIVNDFQKGDIAEGYSVSREKKESFPLTVTSAQKNPTAFYLCASSTVAYNEQFFGPGTRLTVL.